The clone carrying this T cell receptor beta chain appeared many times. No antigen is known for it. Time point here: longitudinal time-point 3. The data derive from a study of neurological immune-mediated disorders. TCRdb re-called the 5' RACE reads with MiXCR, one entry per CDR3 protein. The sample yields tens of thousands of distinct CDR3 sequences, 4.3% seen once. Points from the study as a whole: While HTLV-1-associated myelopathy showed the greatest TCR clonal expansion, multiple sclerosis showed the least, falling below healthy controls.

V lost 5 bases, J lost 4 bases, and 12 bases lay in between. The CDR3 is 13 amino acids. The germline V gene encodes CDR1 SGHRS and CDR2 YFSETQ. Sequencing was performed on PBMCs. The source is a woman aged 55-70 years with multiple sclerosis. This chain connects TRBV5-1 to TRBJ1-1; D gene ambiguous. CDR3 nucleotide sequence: TGCGCCAGCAGTCTCGACGTTAGCACTGAAGCTTTCTTT. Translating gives CASSLDVSTEAFF.